This T cell receptor beta chain appears in the sequencing data of a study of blood T cell repertoires in COVID-19. On the study more broadly: Researchers got acute and convalescent COVID-19 samples from the United States, Italy and Spain. In each case, the material was cDNA or gDNA derived from T cells, B-cell-depleted T cells, or PBMCs.

The CDR3 has 17 residues. In germline, CDR1 is MDHEN, CDR2 SYDVKM. Losses at the gene ends were 4 bases for V and 8 bases for J; bases not matched to a gene: 9. Original analysis: Reference gene primers were amplified, and this amplification served to estimate nucleated cell counts. The table came from immunoSEQ multiplex PCR; TCRdb's copy has only in-frame clones and leaves some out. V, J and clone size are taken as reported in that table, and D and trimming were inferred from the DNA itself. The data hold approximately 90,000 clones, with 86% observed a single time. Sequencing was done on a sample of peripheral blood. The clonotype was recovered from a man aged 80 or over with active or convalescent COVID-19. The chain uses TRBV28 and TRBJ2-2, with 14 nucleotides matching TRBD2. CDR3 protein: CASSYLGTSGSRGELFF. The CDR3 DNA reads as TGTGCCAGCAGTTATCTAGGGACTAGCGGGAGTCGGGGGGAGCTGTTTTTT.